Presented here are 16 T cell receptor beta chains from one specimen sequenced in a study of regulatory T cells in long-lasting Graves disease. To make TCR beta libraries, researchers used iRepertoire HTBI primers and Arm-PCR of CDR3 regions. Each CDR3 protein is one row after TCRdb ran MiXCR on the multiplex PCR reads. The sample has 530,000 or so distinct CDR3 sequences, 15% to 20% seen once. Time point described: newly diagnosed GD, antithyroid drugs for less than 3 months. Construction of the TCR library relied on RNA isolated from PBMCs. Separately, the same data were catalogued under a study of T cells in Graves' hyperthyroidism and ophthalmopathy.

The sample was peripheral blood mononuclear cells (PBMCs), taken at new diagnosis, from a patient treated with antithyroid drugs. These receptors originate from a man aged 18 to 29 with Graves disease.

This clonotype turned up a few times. The CDR3 spells CASSRPGNTGAAEEKLFF. CDR3 DNA: TGTGCCAGCAGTCGACCAGGAAATACAGGGGCTGCCGAAGAAAAACTGTTTTTT. This chain links TRBV5-8 with TRBJ1-4; 7 positions match TRBD1. This CDR3 is 18 amino acids long. Germline V CDR1 and CDR2: SGHTS, YDEGEE. V lost 5 bases, J lost 8 bases, and 21 bases stayed unmatched.

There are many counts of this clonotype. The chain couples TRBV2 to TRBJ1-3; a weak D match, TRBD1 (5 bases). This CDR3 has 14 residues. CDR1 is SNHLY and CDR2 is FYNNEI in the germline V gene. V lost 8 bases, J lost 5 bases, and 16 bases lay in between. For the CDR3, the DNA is TGTGCCAGCCTCGATTTGGGGGGACGAAACACCATATATTTT. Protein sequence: CASLDLGGRNTIYF.

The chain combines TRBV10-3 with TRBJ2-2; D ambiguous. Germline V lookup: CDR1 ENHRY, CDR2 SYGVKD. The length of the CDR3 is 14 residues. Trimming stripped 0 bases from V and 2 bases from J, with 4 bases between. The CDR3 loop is CAISESENTGELFF. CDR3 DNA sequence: TGTGCCATCAGTGAGTCAGAAAACACCGGGGAGCTGTTTTTT.

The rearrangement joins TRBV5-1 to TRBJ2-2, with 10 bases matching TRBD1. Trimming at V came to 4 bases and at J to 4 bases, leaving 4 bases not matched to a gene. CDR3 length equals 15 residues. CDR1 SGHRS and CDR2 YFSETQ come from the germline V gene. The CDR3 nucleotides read TGCGCCAGCAGCCCCCGGGACAGGGGCACCGGGGAGCTGTTTTTT. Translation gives CASSPRDRGTGELFF.

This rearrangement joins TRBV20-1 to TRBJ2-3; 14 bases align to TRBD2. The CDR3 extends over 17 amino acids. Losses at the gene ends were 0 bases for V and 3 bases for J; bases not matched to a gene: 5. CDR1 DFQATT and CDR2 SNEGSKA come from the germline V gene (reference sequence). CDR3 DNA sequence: TGCAGTGCTAGAGATCCCGGGACTAGCGGGAGAACAGATACGCAGTATTTT. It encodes CSARDPGTSGRTDTQYF.

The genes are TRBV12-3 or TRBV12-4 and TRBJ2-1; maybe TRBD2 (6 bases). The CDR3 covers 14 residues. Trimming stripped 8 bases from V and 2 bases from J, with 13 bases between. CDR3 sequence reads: CASLGAGTYNEQFF. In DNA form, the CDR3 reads TGTGCCAGCTTGGGAGCGGGTACCTACAATGAGCAGTTCTTC.

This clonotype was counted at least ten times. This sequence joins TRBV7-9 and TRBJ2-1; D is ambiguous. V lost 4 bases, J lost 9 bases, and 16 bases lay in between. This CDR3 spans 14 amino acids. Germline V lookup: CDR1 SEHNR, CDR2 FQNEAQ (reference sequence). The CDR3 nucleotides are TGTGCCAGCAGCTCTAACCCGGCGGCTCCTGAGCAGTTCTTC. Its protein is CASSSNPAAPEQFF.

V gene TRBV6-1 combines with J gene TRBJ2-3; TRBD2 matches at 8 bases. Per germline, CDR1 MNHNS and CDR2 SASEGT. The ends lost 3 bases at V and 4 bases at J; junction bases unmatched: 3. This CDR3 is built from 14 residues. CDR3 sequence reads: CASSDGGGADTQYF. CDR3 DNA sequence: TGTGCCAGCAGTGACGGGGGGGGGGCAGATACGCAGTATTTT.

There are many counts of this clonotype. The CDR3 DNA is TGCAGTGCCGCCCTCCCGGGACAACTCTACGAGCAGTACTTC. This codes for CSAALPGQLYEQYF. The V and J genes are TRBV20-1 and TRBJ2-7; a weak D match, TRBD1 (6 bases). CDR1 is DFQATT and CDR2 is SNEGSKA in the germline V gene (reference sequence). The CDR3 length is 14 residues. V was clipped by 6 bases and J by 3 bases, with 18 bases between them.

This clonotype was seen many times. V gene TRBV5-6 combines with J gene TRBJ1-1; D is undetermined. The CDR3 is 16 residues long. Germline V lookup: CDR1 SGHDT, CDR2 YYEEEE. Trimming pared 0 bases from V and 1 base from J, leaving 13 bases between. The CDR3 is CASSLGYQGGNTEAFF. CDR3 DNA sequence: TGTGCCAGCAGCTTGGGGTACCAAGGTGGGAACACTGAAGCTTTCTTT. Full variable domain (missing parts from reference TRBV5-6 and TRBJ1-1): DAGVTQSPTHLIKTRGQQVTLRCSPKSGHDTVSWYQQALGQGPQFIFQYYEEEERQRGNFPDRFSGHQFPNYSSELNVNALLLGDSALYLCASSLGYQGGNTEAFFGQGTRLTVV.

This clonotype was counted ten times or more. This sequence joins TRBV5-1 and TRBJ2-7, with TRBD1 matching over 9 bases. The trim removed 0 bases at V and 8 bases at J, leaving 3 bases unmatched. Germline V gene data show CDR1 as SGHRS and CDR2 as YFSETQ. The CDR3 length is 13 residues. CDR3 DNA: TGCGCCAGCAGCTTGGGGACAGGGGACAAGCAGTACTTC. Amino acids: CASSLGTGDKQYF.

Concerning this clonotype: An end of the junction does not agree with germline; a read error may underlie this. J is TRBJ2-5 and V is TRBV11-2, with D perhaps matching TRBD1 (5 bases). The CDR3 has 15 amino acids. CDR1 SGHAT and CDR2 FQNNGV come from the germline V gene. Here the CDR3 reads CAGSDARVQEETQYF. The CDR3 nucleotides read TGTGCCGGCAGCGACGCAAGGGTACAGGAAGAGACCCAGTACTTC.

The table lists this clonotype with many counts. CDR3 nucleotide sequence: TGTGCTAGTGGTTCGGGACAGGGGGCGAACACCGGGGAGCTGTTTTTT. Translation: CASGSGQGANTGELFF. The chain is built from TRBV12-5 and TRBJ2-2; 11 nucleotides agree with TRBD1. The CDR3 contains 16 residues. The V and J ends lost 4 bases and 0 bases, in that order; junction bases with no gene match: 1. CDR1 is LGHNT, CDR2 FRNRAP, per germline.

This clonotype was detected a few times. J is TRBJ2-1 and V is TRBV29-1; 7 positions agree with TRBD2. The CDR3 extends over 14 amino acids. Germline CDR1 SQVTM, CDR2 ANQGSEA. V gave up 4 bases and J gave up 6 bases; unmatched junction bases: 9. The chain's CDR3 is CSVGGREYSNEQFF. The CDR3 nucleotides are TGCAGCGTTGGAGGGCGGGAGTATAGCAATGAGCAGTTCTTC.

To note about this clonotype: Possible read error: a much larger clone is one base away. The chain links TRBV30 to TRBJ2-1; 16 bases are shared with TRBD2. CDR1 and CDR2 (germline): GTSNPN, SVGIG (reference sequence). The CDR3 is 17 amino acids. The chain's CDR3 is CAWRRGTSGRARDERFF. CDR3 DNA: TGTGCCTGGAGACGAGGGACTAGCGGGAGGGCCCGGGATGAGCGGTTCTTC.

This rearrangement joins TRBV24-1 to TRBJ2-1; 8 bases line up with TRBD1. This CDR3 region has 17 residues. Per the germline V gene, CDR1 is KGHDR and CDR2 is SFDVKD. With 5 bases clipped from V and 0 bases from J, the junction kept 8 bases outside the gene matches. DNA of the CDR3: TGTGCCACCAGTGTCACTTACAGGGGGAGCTCCTACAATGAGCAGTTCTTC. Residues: CATSVTYRGSSYNEQFF.